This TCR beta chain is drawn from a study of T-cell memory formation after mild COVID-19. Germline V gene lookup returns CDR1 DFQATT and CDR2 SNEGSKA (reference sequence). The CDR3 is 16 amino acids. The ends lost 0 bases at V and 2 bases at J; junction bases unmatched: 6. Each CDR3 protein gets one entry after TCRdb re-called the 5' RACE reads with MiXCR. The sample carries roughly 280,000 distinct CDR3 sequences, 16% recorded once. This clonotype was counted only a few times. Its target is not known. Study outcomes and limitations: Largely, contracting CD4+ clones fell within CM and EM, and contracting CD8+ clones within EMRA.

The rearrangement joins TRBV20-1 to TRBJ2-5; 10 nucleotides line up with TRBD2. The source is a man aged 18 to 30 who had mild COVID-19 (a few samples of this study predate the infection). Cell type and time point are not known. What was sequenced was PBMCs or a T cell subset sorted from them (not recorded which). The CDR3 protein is CSARDPSGGSQETQYF. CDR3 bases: TGCAGTGCTAGAGACCCTAGCGGGGGATCTCAAGAGACCCAGTACTTC.